This TCR beta chain appears in the sequencing data of a study of blood T cell repertoires in COVID-19. Study overall: Samples representing acute and convalescent COVID-19 were sourced from the United States, Italy and Spain. Sample material is recorded as cDNA or gDNA derived from T cells, B-cell-depleted T cells, or PBMCs.

Cohorts were based on clinical histories the participants reported. Here immunoSEQ multiplex PCR was the method, and the copy in TCRdb shows in-frame clones only, minus some. The sample holds a few hundred thousand clones, approximately 91% seen once. The J segment lost 0 bases and the V segment lost 5 bases, leaving 5 bases of the junction unmatched. Germline V gives CDR1 SGHRS, CDR2 YFSETQ. CDR3 length: 15 amino acids. The sequenced sample consisted of PBMCs or T cells enriched from blood (not recorded which). The clonotype was recovered from a woman aged 40 to 50 who had been exposed to COVID-19. This chain links TRBV5-1 with TRBJ2-1; TRBD1 aligns across 7 bases. CDR3 nucleotides: TGCGCCAGCAGAATGACAGGGAGCTCCTACAATGAGCAGTTCTTC. Translated: CASRMTGSSYNEQFF.